The T cell receptor beta chain described here comes from a study of blood T cell repertoires in COVID-19. Two negative PCRs, clearance, or symptom resolution characterized the recovered Cohort 3 donors. To note about this clone: One end of the junction varies from germline; a read error may be responsible.

The CDR3 has 14 residues. The germline V gene encodes CDR1 MNHEY and CDR2 SVGAGI. Libraries were prepared by immunoSEQ multiplex PCR; TCRdb keeps only in-frame clonotypes and omits some of them. The data hold approximately 490,000 clones, with 87% observed a single time. Source material: PBMCs or T cells enriched from blood (not recorded which). The sequence derives from a woman between 18 and 29 years old who had recovered from COVID-19. V usage is TRBV6-5 and J usage is TRBJ2-7; the match to TRBD1 covers 8 bases. The CDR3 sequence is CASSYSDRDYEQYF. DNA for the CDR3: TGTGCCAGCAGCTACTCGGACAGGGACTACGAGCAGTACTTC.